These 31 T cell receptor beta chains share one sample of origin, sequenced in a study of T cells after yellow fever vaccination. Using its own MiXCR run on the 5' RACE reads, TCRdb lists one record per CDR3 protein. The sample consists of some 200,000 distinct CDR3 sequences, approximately 3.2% of them appearing once. The sequencing used CD4+ T cells sorted from PBMCs, collected 10 days after the yellow fever booster vaccination. The source of these receptors is a man aged 18 to 30 who received the YFV17D yellow fever vaccine.

V is TRBV2 and J is TRBJ2-5; D remains unclear. Germline V gene sequence: CDR1 SNHLY, CDR2 FYNNEI. V gave up 8 bases and J gave up 1 base, with 14 bases separating them. This CDR3 has 14 residues. The CDR3 nucleotides are TGTGCCAGCTCCCGCCGCCGGGTCCAAGAGACCCAGTACTTC. It encodes CASSRRRVQETQYF.

In its sample, this clonotype was seen many times. The chain couples TRBV20-1 to TRBJ2-5, with a possible D match to TRBD1 (6 bases). Germline V gene data show CDR1 as DFQATT and CDR2 as SNEGSKA (reference sequence). CDR3 length: 14 residues. Trimming took 4 bases from V and 2 from J, leaving 14 bases between them. CDR3 region: CSATSTGKQETQYF. The CDR3 DNA follows: TGCAGTGCTACTAGTACAGGGAAACAAGAGACCCAGTACTTC.

This clonotype showed up just a few times. This chain uses TRBV6-4 with TRBJ1-6, with D possibly being TRBD1 (5 bases). V shed 10 bases and J shed 11 bases, with 30 bases lying between them. Germline V gives CDR1 MRHNA, CDR2 SNTAGT. CDR3 length: 17 amino acids. The CDR3 coding sequence is TGTGCCACTCCGACGGGGGACCAAGCCCTGGCGGGTGCACCCCTCCACTTT. Residues: CATPTGDQALAGAPLHF.

This chain connects TRBV18 to TRBJ1-2; D unresolved. The CDR3 extends over 15 amino acids. The ends were cut back, 2 bases at V and 0 bases at J, with 10 bases in the middle. Germline-derived CDR1 and CDR2 are KGHSH and LQKENI. The CDR3 DNA reads as TGTGCCAGCTCACCATCGGGAGATGCTAACTATGGCTACACCTTC. It encodes CASSPSGDANYGYTF.

This clonotype was picked up a small number of times. The chain employs TRBV29-1 and TRBJ2-6; D is undetermined. The V end lost 4 bases, the J end lost 2 bases, and 6 bases lay between the germline ends. Germline CDR1 is SQVTM and CDR2 is ANQGSEA. CDR3 length: 13 residues. The CDR3 DNA follows: TGCAGCGTTGGGGTTGCTGGGGCCAACGTCCTGACTTTC. Its protein is CSVGVAGANVLTF.

This clonotype was counted many times. The rearrangement joins TRBV5-1 to TRBJ2-3; D might be TRBD1 or TRBD2, each matching 5 bases. Trimming removed 0 bases at V and 3 bases at J, with 17 bases between. Germline CDR1 SGHRS, CDR2 YFSETQ. The CDR3 covers 17 residues. CDR3 coding DNA: TGCGCCAGCAGCTTGGAGATTGGGACCACACCGACAGATACGCAGTATTTT. Translating it yields CASSLEIGTTPTDTQYF.

J is TRBJ2-7 and V is TRBV23-1; 9 bases are a match to TRBD1. TRBV23-1 belongs to the ORF category, with a function that is uncertain. Germline trimming cut 10 bases from V and 4 bases from J; bases unmatched to any gene: 17. The length of the CDR3 is 16 residues. The CDR3 region has the DNA TGCGCCACCACTCGCGGAGGACAGGGGATGGGATACGAGCAGTACGTC. Translating it yields CATTRGGQGMGYEQYV.

This clonotype was observed many times. This chain links TRBV5-1 with TRBJ1-5; tentatively, D is TRBD1 (6 bases). The CDR3 runs 16 residues. The V gene lost 4 bases and the J gene lost 6 bases, with 20 bases spanning the gap. CDR1 is SGHRS, CDR2 YFSETQ, per germline. The CDR3, as DNA: TGCGCCAGCAGCCCCGGGCCCGCGGGAGGGGGTCAGCCCCAGCATTTT. This sequence encodes CASSPGPAGGGQPQHF.

This clonotype was counted many times. V is TRBV4-3 and J is TRBJ1-2; possibly TRBD1 for D (5 bases). This CDR3 contains 15 residues. The germline CDR1 and CDR2 sequences are LGHNA and YSLEER. V was trimmed by 0 bases and J by 6 bases, leaving 14 bases between them. CDR3 in amino acids: CASSQEIQGGDGYTF. The CDR3 DNA is TGCGCCAGCAGCCAAGAAATCCAGGGAGGGGATGGCTACACCTTC.

At least ten counts were recorded for this clonotype. In DNA form, the CDR3 reads TGTGCCTGGAGTGTAGCGGGGGGCTACAATGAGCAGTTCTTC. Translating it yields CAWSVAGGYNEQFF. V gene TRBV30 combines with J gene TRBJ2-1; 9 bases align to TRBD2. The CDR3 is 14 residues long. The germline V gene has CDR1 GTSNPN and CDR2 SVGIG (reference sequence). J was trimmed by 3 bases and V by 0 bases; bases with no gene match: 0.

There are a few counts of this clonotype. The V gene is TRBV19, the J gene TRBJ2-7, with D tentatively TRBD1 or TRBD2 (5 bases each). In germline, CDR1 is LNHDA, CDR2 SQIVND (reference sequence). The germline V and J ends were trimmed by 6 bases and 6 bases, with 12 bases remaining between them. CDR3 length: 12 amino acids. CDR3 region: CASSALGAEQYF. In DNA form, the CDR3 reads TGTGCCAGTAGCGCCCTCGGGGCCGAGCAGTACTTC.

This clonotype appeared many times. The chain links TRBV4-3 to TRBJ1-2; perhaps TRBD1 as D (6 bases). The CDR3 contains 13 residues. Trimming pared 0 bases from V and 13 bases from J, leaving 15 bases between. Germline values: CDR1 LGHNA, CDR2 YSLEER. CDR3 DNA sequence: TGCGCCAGCAGCCAAGATAAGAGACAGGCCGGCACCTTC. It translates to CASSQDKRQAGTF.

This clonotype was found many times. V gene TRBV5-1 combines with J gene TRBJ2-1; D might be TRBD2 (6 bases). This CDR3 spans 13 amino acids. Germline CDR1 SGHRS, CDR2 YFSETQ. Trimming shortened V by 1 base and J by 15 bases, and 17 bases separated the two germline ends. CDR3 nucleotide sequence: TGCGCCAGCAGCTTGTCCGCGGACGGGGGTCGGTTCTTC. Translation gives CASSLSADGGRFF. Using reference TRBV5-1 and TRBJ2-1 for the parts outside the CDR3, the full variable domain is KAGVTQTPRYLIKTRGQQVTLSCSPISGHRSVSWYQQTPGQGLQFLFEYFSETQRNKGNFPGRFSGRQFSNSRSEMNVSTLELGDSALYLCASSLSADGGRFFGPGTRLTVL.

This clonotype was counted at least ten times. V usage is TRBV6-5 and J usage is TRBJ1-1; 7 bases are a match to TRBD1. Germline assignment: CDR1 MNHEY and CDR2 SVGAGI. The CDR3 runs 14 residues. V trimming: 6 bases; J trimming: 6 bases; junction bases outside the gene matches: 10. CDR3 protein: CASSAPGGTPEAFF. The CDR3 bases are TGTGCCAGCAGCGCGCCAGGGGGGACCCCTGAAGCTTTCTTT.

The rearrangement links TRBV13 to TRBJ2-5; no reliable D call. The CDR3 has 15 amino acids. V gave up 5 bases and J gave up 1 base, with 14 bases separating them. Looked up from germline, CDR1 is PRHDT and CDR2 is FYEKMQ (reference sequence). CDR3 region: CASSRWSRFQETQYF. In DNA form, the CDR3 reads TGTGCCAGCAGCCGCTGGTCTCGGTTCCAAGAGACCCAGTACTTC.

Ten or more counts support this clonotype. The chain recombines TRBV5-8 with TRBJ1-1; D remains unclear. V lost 5 bases, J lost 0 bases, and 8 bases lay in between. Germline values: CDR1 SGHTS, CDR2 YDEGEE. The CDR3 runs to 13 residues. The CDR3 spells CASRSTVNTEAFF. DNA for the CDR3: TGTGCCAGCAGATCCACTGTGAACACTGAAGCTTTCTTT.

This clonotype was counted at least ten times. V usage is TRBV7-2 and J usage is TRBJ2-3; weak D call: TRBD2 (6 bases). The V gene's germline CDR1 is SGHTA and CDR2 FQGNSA. The CDR3 loop spans 14 amino acids. The V and J ends lost 7 bases and 9 bases respectively, with 20 bases between them. In nucleotides, the CDR3 is TGTGCCAGCACCCGGTCGCTCCGGGGGTCGACGCAGTATTTT. Protein product: CASTRSLRGSTQYF.

This clonotype has at least ten counts. The V call is TRBV3-1, the J call TRBJ2-1, with TRBD1 identical over 9 bases. There are 15 residues in the CDR3. Germline-derived CDR1 and CDR2 are LGHDT and YNNKEL (reference sequence). V was pared by 4 bases and J by 5 bases, with 6 bases of the junction left unmatched. The CDR3: CASSRWTGAHNEQFF. The CDR3, as DNA: TGTGCCAGCAGCCGATGGACAGGGGCGCACAATGAGCAGTTCTTC.

The rearrangement uses TRBV6-1 and TRBJ1-4, with 8 bases aligning to TRBD1. The CDR3 spans 15 residues. Germline V gene lookup returns CDR1 MNHNS and CDR2 SASEGT. Germline trimming cut 1 base from V and 8 bases from J; bases unmatched to any gene: 6. This chain's CDR3 is CASSEGQGAREKLFF. In DNA, the CDR3 is TGTGCCAGCAGTGAAGGGCAGGGGGCGCGGGAAAAACTGTTTTTT.

This clonotype was picked up many times. J is TRBJ2-3 and V is TRBV5-1, with D possibly being TRBD1 (5 bases). The germline V and J ends were trimmed by 0 bases and 4 bases, with 9 bases remaining between them. Germline V lookup: CDR1 SGHRS, CDR2 YFSETQ. This CDR3 is built from 14 residues. The CDR3 spells CASSLEGWADTQYF. The CDR3 nucleotides read TGCGCCAGCAGCTTGGAGGGGTGGGCAGATACGCAGTATTTT.

This clonotype showed up many times. The rearrangement links TRBV7-7 to TRBJ2-1; 8 nucleotides line up with TRBD1. The CDR3 length is 15 residues. V gave up 5 bases and J gave up 0 bases; unmatched junction bases: 3. Germline CDR1 SSHAT, CDR2 FNYEAQ (reference sequence). CDR3 coding DNA: TGTGCCAGCAGCGCAGACAGGGGCTCCTACAATGAGCAGTTCTTC. This codes for CASSADRGSYNEQFF.

This clonotype was recorded many times. V is TRBV4-1 and J is TRBJ2-3, with 9 nucleotides matching TRBD2. Looked up from germline, CDR1 is MGHRA and CDR2 is YSYEKL. Trimming took 1 base from V and 4 from J; bases not matched to a gene: 12. The CDR3 contains 18 residues. This chain's CDR3 is CASSQVAQRGVPPDTQYF. CDR3 bases: TGCGCCAGCAGCCAAGTTGCCCAGCGGGGGGTCCCCCCAGATACGCAGTATTTT.

The table lists this clonotype with many counts. V and J are TRBV5-6 and TRBJ2-7; the D is unclear. Germline-derived CDR1 and CDR2 are SGHDT and YYEEEE. CDR3 length: 15 residues. V was clipped by 2 bases and J by 0 bases, with 12 bases between them. As DNA, the CDR3 is TGTGCCAGCAGCTTAAGACCTCGGAGCTCCTACGAGCAGTACGTC. It is translated as CASSLRPRSSYEQYV.

The genes are TRBV20-1 and TRBJ2-3, with D maybe TRBD2 (6 bases). Looked up from germline, CDR1 is DFQATT and CDR2 is SNEGSKA (reference sequence). V dropped 5 bases and J dropped 5 bases, with 14 bases sitting between them. The CDR3 totals 13 residues. The CDR3 loop is CSAPGVVQDTQYF. Written as DNA, the CDR3 is TGCAGTGCTCCGGGAGTAGTTCAAGATACGCAGTATTTT.

The rearrangement joins TRBV4-1 to TRBJ2-3; the match to TRBD2 covers 11 bases. This CDR3 contains 21 residues. Germline loops: CDR1 MGHRA, CDR2 YSYEKL. J gave up 0 bases and V 3 bases, and 17 bases lay outside the gene matches. The CDR3 region is CASSHDRTSGCSTTSTDTQYF. The CDR3 nucleotides are TGCGCCAGCAGCCATGATCGGACTAGCGGGTGCTCAACCACTAGCACAGATACGCAGTATTTT.

This clonotype came up many times. The genes are TRBV29-1 and TRBJ2-4, with D perhaps TRBD1 (6 bases). V shed 5 bases and J shed 8 bases, with 16 bases lying between them. The CDR3 sequence is 13 residues long. CDR1 SQVTM and CDR2 ANQGSEA come from the germline V gene. DNA of the CDR3: TGCAGCGTTAGAGGACAGTTAGGTGACATTCAGTACTTC. Translating it yields CSVRGQLGDIQYF.

This clonotype was seen only a few times. The chain recombines TRBV3-1 with TRBJ1-4, with TRBD1 identical over 7 bases. Per the germline V gene, CDR1 is LGHDT and CDR2 is YNNKEL (reference sequence). The J segment lost 10 bases and the V segment lost 5 bases, leaving 10 bases of the junction unmatched. This CDR3 spans 14 amino acids. The CDR3 DNA follows: TGTGCCAGCAGCGACGACAGGGCAGGAAGAAAACTGTTTTTT. Protein product: CASSDDRAGRKLFF. Using reference TRBV3-1 and TRBJ1-4 for the parts outside the CDR3, the full variable domain is DTAVSQTPKYLVTQMGNDKSIKCEQNLGHDTMYWYKQDSKKFLKIMFSYNNKELIINETVPNRFSPKSPDKAHLNLHINSLELGDSAVYFCASSDDRAGRKLFFGSGTQLSVL.

This clonotype was detected a few times. The genes are TRBV3-1 and TRBJ2-3; TRBD2 agrees at 10 bases. The V gene end was trimmed by 6 bases and the J gene end by 3 bases; junction bases not matched to a gene: 12. CDR3 length equals 17 residues. The germline gives CDR1 LGHDT, CDR2 YNNKEL (reference sequence). CDR3 nucleotides: TGTGCCAGCAGATCCATTGGGCGAGCGGGGGGGACAGATACGCAGTATTTT. Encoded protein: CASRSIGRAGGTDTQYF.

This clonotype was observed at least ten times. Germline is not matched at one junction end, which may reflect a read error. The rearrangement joins TRBV12-3 or TRBV12-4 to TRBJ1-3, with D unclear. The CDR3 consists of 13 residues. The CDR3 loop reads CASSLHSGNTIYF. The CDR3, as DNA: TGCGCCAGCAGCTTGCACTCTGGAAACACCATATATTTT.

The chain recombines TRBV29-1 with TRBJ1-1; D might be TRBD1 (6 bases). The germline gives CDR1 SQVTM, CDR2 ANQGSEA. The CDR3 covers 12 residues. The V and J ends lost 7 bases and 1 base respectively, with 10 bases between them. The CDR3 nucleotides are TGCAGCGCAACGGACAGGAACACTGAAGCTTTCTTT. Protein: CSATDRNTEAFF.

This clonotype was seen repeatedly, ten times or more. The chain links TRBV6-2 or TRBV6-3 to TRBJ2-7; TRBD1 matches 7 bases. V was clipped by 6 bases and J by 3 bases; unmatched bases: 5. From germline, CDR1 is MNHEY and CDR2 SVGEGT. The CDR3 is made up of 13 amino acids. CDR3 region: CASRDPGGYEQYF. The CDR3 DNA is TGTGCCAGCAGAGACCCAGGGGGCTACGAGCAGTACTTC.